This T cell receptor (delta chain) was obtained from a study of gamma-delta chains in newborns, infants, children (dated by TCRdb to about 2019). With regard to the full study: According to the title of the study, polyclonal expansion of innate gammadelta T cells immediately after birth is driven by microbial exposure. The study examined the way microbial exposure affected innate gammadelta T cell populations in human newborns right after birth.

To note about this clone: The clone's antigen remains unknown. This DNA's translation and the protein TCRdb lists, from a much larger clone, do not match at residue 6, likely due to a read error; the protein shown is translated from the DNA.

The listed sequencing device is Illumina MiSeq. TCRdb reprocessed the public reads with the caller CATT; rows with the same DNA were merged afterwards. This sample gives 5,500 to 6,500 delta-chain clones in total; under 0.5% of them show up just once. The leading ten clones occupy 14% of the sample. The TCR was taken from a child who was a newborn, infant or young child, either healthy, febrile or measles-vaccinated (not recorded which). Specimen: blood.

The CDR3 loop reads CACDTLGASSWDTRQMFF. The DNA is as follows: TGTGCCTGTGACACGTTGGGTGCTAGCTCCTGGGACACCCGACAGATGTTTTTC. This chain is built from TRDV2 and TRDJ3, with no confident D gene call. CDR1 and CDR2, per the germline V gene, are GEAIGNYY and EKD. The CDR3 goes from the cysteine to the phenylalanine over 18 residues. The kept DNA is CDR3 alone, 54 bases in frame from the first base. V is reduced by 1 base and J by 0 bases, leaving a spacing of 12 bases between them.